Detailed here is one TCR beta chain. Method: immunoSEQ multiplex PCR; TCRdb's copy keeps in-frame clones and lacks some. The sample has tens of thousands of clones; about 85% are singletons. This CDR3 spans 17 amino acids. V dropped 3 bases and J dropped 1 base, with 18 bases sitting between them. Germline-derived CDR1 and CDR2 are SEHNR and FQNEAQ (reference sequence). This entry belongs to a study of T cells in localized non-small cell lung cancer. The source was PBMCs, collected before any cancer treatment. V usage is TRBV7-9 and J usage is TRBJ2-5; possibly TRBD2 for D (5 bases). The clonotype comes from a woman aged 35-75 years with stage II squamous cell lung carcinoma. CDR3 loop: CASSFLLSGSPQETQYF. The CDR3 bases are TGTGCCAGCAGCTTCCTATTAAGTGGGAGCCCCCAAGAGACCCAGTACTTC.